The following is a T cell receptor beta chain sequence with its context. This record belongs to a study of blood T cell repertoires in COVID-19. Produced via immunoSEQ multiplex PCR; TCRdb's table is partial and in-frame only. The data contain around 190,000 clones, roughly 90% of them seen just once; the ten biggest clones take up over 15%. The sequencing input was peripheral blood. The source of this sequence is a man aged 50-60 years with COVID-19, enrolled during active disease.

CDR3 residues: CASSYDGTYEQYF. CDR3 in DNA: TGTGCCAGCAGTTACGACGGGACCTACGAGCAGTACTTC. The chain has TRBV6-5 and TRBJ2-7, with D perhaps TRBD2 (5 bases). V lost 2 bases and J lost 2, with 7 bases in between. The CDR3 contains 13 residues. From germline, CDR1 is MNHEY and CDR2 SVGAGI.